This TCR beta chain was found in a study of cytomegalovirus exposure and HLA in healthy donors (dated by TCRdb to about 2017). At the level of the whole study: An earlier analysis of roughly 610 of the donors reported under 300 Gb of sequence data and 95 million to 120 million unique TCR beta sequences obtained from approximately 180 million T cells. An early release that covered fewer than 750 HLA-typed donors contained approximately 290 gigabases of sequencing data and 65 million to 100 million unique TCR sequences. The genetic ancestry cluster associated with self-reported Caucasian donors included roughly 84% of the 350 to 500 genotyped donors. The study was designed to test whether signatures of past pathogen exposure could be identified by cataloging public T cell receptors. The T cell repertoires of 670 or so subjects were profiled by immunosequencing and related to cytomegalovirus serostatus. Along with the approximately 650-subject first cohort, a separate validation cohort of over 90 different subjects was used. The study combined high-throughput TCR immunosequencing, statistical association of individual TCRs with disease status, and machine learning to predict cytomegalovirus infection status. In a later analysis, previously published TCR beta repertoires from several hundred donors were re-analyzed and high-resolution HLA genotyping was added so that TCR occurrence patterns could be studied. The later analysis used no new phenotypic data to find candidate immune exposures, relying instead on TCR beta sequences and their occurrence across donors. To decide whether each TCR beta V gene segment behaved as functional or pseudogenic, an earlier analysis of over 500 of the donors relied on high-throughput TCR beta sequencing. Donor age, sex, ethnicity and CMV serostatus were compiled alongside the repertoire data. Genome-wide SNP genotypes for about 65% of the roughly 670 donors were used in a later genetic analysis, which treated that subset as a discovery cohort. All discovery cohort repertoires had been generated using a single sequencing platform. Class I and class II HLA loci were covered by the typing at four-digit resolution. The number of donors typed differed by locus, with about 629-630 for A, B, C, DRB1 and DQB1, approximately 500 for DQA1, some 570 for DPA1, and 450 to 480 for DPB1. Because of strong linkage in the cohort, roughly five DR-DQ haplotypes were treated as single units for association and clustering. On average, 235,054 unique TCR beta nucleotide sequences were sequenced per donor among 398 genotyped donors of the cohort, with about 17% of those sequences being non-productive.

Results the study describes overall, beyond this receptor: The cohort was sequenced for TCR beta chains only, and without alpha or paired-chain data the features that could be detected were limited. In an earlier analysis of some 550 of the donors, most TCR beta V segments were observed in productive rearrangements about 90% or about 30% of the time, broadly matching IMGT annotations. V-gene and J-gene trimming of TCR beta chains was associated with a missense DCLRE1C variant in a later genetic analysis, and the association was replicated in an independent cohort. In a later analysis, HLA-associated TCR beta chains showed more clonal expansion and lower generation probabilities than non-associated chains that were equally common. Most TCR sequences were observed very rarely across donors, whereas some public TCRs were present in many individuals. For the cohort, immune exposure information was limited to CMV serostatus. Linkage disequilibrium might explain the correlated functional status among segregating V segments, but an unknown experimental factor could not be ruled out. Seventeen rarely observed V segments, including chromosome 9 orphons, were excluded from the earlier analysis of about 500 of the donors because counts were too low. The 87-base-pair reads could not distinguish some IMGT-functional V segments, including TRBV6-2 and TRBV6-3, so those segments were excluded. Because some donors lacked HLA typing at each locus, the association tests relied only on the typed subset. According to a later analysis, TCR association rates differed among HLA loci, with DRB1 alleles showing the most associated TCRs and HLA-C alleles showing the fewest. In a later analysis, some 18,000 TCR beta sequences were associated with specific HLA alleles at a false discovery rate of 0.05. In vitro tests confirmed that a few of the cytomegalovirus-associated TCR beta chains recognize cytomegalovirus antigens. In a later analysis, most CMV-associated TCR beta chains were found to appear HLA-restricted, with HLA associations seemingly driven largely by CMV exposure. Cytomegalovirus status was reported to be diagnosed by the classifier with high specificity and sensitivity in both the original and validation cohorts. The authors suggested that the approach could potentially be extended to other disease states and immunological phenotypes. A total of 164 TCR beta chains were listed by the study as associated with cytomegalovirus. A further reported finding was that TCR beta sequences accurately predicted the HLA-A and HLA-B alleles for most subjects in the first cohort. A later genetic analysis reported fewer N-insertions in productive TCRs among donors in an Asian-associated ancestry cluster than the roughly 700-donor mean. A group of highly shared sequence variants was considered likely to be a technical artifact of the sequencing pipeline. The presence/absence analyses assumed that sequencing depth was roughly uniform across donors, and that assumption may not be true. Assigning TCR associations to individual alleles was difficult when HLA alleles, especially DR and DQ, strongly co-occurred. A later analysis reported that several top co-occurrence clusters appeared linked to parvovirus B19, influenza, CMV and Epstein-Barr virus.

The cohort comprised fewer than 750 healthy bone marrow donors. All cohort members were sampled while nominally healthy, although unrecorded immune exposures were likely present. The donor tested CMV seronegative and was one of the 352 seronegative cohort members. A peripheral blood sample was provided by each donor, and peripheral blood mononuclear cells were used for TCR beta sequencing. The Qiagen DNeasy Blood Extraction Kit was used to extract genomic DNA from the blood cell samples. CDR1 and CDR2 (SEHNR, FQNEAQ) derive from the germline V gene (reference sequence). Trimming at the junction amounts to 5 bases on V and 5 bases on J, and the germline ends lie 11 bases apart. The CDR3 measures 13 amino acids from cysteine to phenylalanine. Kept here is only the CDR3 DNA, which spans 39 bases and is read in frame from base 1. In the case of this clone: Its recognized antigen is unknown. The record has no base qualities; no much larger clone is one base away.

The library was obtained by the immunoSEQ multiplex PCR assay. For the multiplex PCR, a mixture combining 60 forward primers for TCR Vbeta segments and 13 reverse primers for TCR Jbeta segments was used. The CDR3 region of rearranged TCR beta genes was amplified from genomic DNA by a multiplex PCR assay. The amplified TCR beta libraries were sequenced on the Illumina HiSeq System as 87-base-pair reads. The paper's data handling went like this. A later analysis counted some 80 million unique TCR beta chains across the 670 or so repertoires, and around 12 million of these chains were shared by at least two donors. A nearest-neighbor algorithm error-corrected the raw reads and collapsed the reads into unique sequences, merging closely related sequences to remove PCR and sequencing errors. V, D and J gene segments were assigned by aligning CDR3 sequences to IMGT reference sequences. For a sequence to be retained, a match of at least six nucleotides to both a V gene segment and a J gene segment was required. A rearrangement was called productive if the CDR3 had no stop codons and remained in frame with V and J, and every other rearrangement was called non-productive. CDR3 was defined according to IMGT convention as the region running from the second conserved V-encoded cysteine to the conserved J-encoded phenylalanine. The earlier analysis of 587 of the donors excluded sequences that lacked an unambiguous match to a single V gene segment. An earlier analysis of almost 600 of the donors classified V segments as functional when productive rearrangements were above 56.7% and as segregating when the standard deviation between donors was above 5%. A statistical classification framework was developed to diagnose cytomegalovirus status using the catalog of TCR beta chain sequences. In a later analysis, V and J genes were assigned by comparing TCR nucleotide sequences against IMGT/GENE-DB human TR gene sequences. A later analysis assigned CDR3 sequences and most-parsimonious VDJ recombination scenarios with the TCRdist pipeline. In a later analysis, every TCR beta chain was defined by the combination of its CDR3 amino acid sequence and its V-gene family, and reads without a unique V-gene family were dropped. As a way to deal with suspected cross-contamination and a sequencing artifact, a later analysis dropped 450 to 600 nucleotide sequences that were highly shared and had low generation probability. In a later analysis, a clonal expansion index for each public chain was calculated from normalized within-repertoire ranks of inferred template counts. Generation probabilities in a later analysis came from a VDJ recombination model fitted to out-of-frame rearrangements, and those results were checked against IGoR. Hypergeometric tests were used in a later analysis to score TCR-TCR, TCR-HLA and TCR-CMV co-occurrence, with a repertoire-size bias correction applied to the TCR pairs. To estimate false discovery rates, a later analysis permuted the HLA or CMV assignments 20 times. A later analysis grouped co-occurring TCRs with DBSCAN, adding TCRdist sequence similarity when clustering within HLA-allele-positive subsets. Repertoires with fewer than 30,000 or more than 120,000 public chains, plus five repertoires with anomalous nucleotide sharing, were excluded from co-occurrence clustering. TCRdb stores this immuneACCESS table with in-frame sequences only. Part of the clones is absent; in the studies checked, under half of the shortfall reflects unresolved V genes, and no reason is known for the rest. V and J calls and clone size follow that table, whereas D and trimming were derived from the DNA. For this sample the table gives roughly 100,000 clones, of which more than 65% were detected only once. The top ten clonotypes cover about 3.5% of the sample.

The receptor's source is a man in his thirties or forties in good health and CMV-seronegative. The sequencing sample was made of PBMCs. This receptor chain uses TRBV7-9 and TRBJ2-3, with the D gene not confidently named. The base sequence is TGTGCCAGCAGCCCCGGTGCGCTAGATACGCAGTATTTT. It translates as CASSPGALDTQYF.